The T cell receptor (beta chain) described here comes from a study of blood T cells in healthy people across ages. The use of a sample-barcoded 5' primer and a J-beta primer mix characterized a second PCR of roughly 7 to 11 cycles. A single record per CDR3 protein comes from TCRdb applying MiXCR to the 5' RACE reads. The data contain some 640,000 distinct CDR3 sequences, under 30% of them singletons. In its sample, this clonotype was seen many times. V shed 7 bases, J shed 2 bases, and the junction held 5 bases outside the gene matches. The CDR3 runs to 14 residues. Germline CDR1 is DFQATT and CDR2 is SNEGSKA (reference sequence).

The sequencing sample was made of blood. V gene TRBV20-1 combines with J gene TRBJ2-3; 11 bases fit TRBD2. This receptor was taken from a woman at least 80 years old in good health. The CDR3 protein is CSGRGLADTDTQYF. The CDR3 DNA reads TGCAGTGGTCGGGGACTAGCGGACACAGATACGCAGTATTTT.